The present TCR beta chain was sequenced within a study of technical replicates of blood from a few donors. The germline CDR1 and CDR2 sequences are MDHEN and SYDVKM. The CDR3 sequence is 16 residues long. Trimming cost V 5 bases and J 4 bases; bases outside gene matches: 13. Sequenced by immunoSEQ multiplex PCR; TCRdb stores in-frame clones only, minus some. This sample has about 88,000 clones; 85% to 95% occur once, and the top ten carry about 0.26%. The sequenced sample was T cells isolated from PBMCs. This clonotype was sampled from a human donor in good health. V is TRBV28 and J is TRBJ1-2; 7 positions match TRBD1. DNA of the CDR3: TGTGCCAGCAGTCAACGCCCGGGACAGAGCTTCTATGGCTACACCTTC. Protein: CASSQRPGQSFYGYTF.